This paragraph covers one TCR beta chain sequence. Using immunoSEQ multiplex PCR, the repertoire was profiled, and TCRdb retains in-frame clones only, with some absent. The sample lists some 73,000 clones; 80% to 85% were seen once. V lost 0 bases, J lost 2 bases, and 13 bases lay in between. This CDR3 is 17 amino acids long. Germline CDR1 is MNHEY and CDR2 is SVGEGT. These data belong to a study of blood T cell repertoires in COVID-19. Material: peripheral blood. The TCR sequence derives from a human donor in a cohort sampled during active COVID-19. This sequence joins TRBV6-2 or TRBV6-3 and TRBJ1-4; a weak D match, TRBD1 (5 bases). CDR3 loop: CASSYSMRRQTNEKLFF. CDR3 coding DNA: TGTGCCAGCAGTTACTCGATGAGGAGACAGACTAATGAAAAACTGTTTTTT.